The text below deals with one TCR beta chain. Antigen unknown. The CDR3 extends over 13 amino acids. The germline CDR1 and CDR2 sequences are SGDLS and YYNGEE. V dropped 0 bases and J dropped 4 bases, with 6 bases sitting between them. This sample stems from a study of cytomegalovirus exposure and HLA in healthy donors. Whole-study results and caveats: When analyzed later, the rates of TCR association showed variation by HLA locus, with DRB1 the most and HLA-C the fewest. In a later analysis, at a false discovery rate of 0.05, under 20,000 TCR beta sequences were associated with HLA alleles.

The PCR had 60 Vbeta and 13 Jbeta primers. The repertoire was sequenced with immunoSEQ multiplex PCR; TCRdb's copy has only in-frame clones and lacks some. Of some 180,000 clones listed, around 82% are singletons. The sequenced material came from PBMCs. V usage is TRBV9 and J usage is TRBJ2-3; a possible D gene is TRBD2 (5 bases). The sequence derives from a man aged 35-49 years in good health and CMV-seropositive. The CDR3 is CASSVAGADTQYF. CDR3 DNA: TGTGCCAGCAGCGTAGCCGGGGCAGATACGCAGTATTTT.